This T cell receptor (beta chain) was documented in a study of metastatic and nonmetastatic thyroid tumors. Overall study context: For malignant and benign thyroid patients, tumor or nodule tissue and blood were the sources whose repertoires were compared.

As handled by the study authors: It was from CDR3 differences across clinicopathological groups that a distant-metastasis classifier for papillary thyroid cancer was built. TCRdb reanalyzed the PCR reads with MiXCR. For this entry, the V and J calls and clone size follow TCRdb and not the study's own pipeline. In the table there are 30,000 or so clones, over 25% of which are singletons. Not a single patient had been given any form of treatment at any point before undergoing thyroid surgery. This CDR3 spans 14 amino acids. With 4 bases removed from V and 5 bases from J, the gap between germline ends came to 15 bases. General study results and limits: When malignant thyroid tumors were compared with benign nodules, TCR beta diversity was reportedly significantly higher in the malignant tumors. This held in both blood and tumor samples.

This clone is medium-sized (0.01 to 0.1%) by share. Its antigen is unidentified. The chain links TRBV12-3 or TRBV12-4 to TRBJ2-7; perhaps TRBD2 as D (5 bases). This sequence was found in a female donor with papillary thyroid cancer or a benign thyroid nodule (not recorded which). Some clones in this sample may be carry-over from other donors' samples. The sequenced material came from blood. In DNA form, the CDR3 reads TGTGCCAGCAGTTCAAACCTTCGGAGGCACGAGCAGTACTTC. Translating gives CASSSNLRRHEQYF.